This T cell receptor beta chain was captured in a study of blood T cell repertoires in COVID-19. Overall study context: Acute and convalescent COVID-19 samples came from the United States, Italy and Spain. From T cells, B-cell-depleted T cells, or PBMCs came the material, which was cDNA or gDNA.

Germline CDR1 and CDR2: LGHNT and FRNRAP. Trimming stripped 3 bases from V and 4 bases from J, with 9 bases between. This CDR3 comprises 13 residues. Methods used by the authors: It was from reference gene primer amplification that nucleated cell counts were estimated. Repertoires were generated with immunoSEQ multiplex PCR, while TCRdb's copy carries only in-frame clones and drops some. That table is the source of V, J and clone size, and D and trimming were worked out from the DNA. The repertoire includes some 220,000 clones, 80% to 90% of them detected once, and less than 6.5% sits in the top ten. This clone has at least ten counts.

The chain uses TRBV12-5 and TRBJ2-5; weak D call: TRBD1 (6 bases). This clonotype originated in an older woman who had recovered from COVID-19. The sequenced material came from peripheral blood. The CDR3 DNA follows: TGTGCTAGTGGTTTACAGGGTTTAGAGACCCAGTACTTC. Translation gives CASGLQGLETQYF.